This TCR beta chain was identified in a study of blood T cell repertoires in COVID-19. This CDR3 contains 13 residues. Germline CDR1 is SGHTA and CDR2 is FQGNSA. V was shortened by 5 bases and J by 4 bases, with 11 bases between the two germline ends. Using immunoSEQ multiplex PCR, the repertoire was profiled, and TCRdb retains in-frame clones only, with some absent. The sample gives hundreds of thousands of clones, under 90% of which show up once; 8.6% is in the top ten. The sequence was obtained from a human donor in a cohort sampled during active COVID-19. The specimen was peripheral blood. V gene TRBV7-2 combines with J gene TRBJ1-1, with D possibly matching TRBD1 (6 bases). The CDR3 spells CASSDTGITEAFF. In nucleotides, the CDR3 is TGTGCCAGCAGCGACACAGGGATCACTGAAGCTTTCTTT.